Listed below are T cell receptor beta chains from one sample, sequenced in a study of blood T cell repertoires in COVID-19. The table came from immunoSEQ multiplex PCR; TCRdb's copy has only in-frame clones and leaves some out. This table has some 270,000 clones, roughly 88% appearing once. The specimen sequenced was PBMCs or T cells enriched from blood (not recorded which). The receptors were gathered from a woman aged 30 to 39 who had recovered from COVID-19. Both conserved end residues are part of each CDR3. A D gene is named only where the DNA matches it firmly. Clone size is shown for a subset of rows, as once, few, many or a class of expanded clone.

clone size,J gene,V gene,D gene,CDR3 DNA,CDR3 protein
.,TRBJ1-5,TRBV5-6,TRBD1,TGTGCCAGCAGCTTCCGGACAGGGCGTGATCAGCCCCAGCATTTT,CASSFRTGRDQPQHF
.,TRBJ2-7,TRBV4-2,.,TGTGCCAGCAGCCGGGAGGTCGTGACCTACGAGCAGTACTTC,CASSREVVTYEQYF
.,TRBJ2-5,TRBV30,TRBD1,TGTGCCTGGAGTAGGGGGCTGGCAGAGACCCAGTACTTC,CAWSRGLAETQYF
.,TRBJ2-1,TRBV18,TRBD2,TGTGCCAGCTCACCGAGGACTAGCGGGGTGGGTGGAAATGAGCAGTTCTTC,CASSPRTSGVGGNEQFF
.,TRBJ1-1,TRBV28,TRBD1,TGTGCCGGTCAGGACAGGGAGAACACTGAAGCTTTCTTT,CAGQDRENTEAFF
.,TRBJ2-3,TRBV27,.,TGTGCCAGCAGCGCCGTTCGAATACAGGGCACAGATACGCAGTATTTT,CASSAVRIQGTDTQYF
.,TRBJ1-4,TRBV5-1,.,TGCGCCAGCAGCCTTACAGGGCCCACTAATGAAAAACTGTTTTTT,CASSLTGPTNEKLFF
.,TRBJ2-7,TRBV6-5,.,TGTGCCAGCAGCTTTGGGGCAGGAGATTCCTACGAGCAGTACTTC,CASSFGAGDSYEQYF
.,TRBJ1-6,TRBV28,.,TGTGCCAGCAGCCCCAGGGCTTCACCCCTCCACTTT,CASSPRASPLHF
.,TRBJ2-3,TRBV6-5,TRBD2,TGTGCCAGCAGTTACTGGCTAGCGGGAAGCACAGATACGCAGTATTTT,CASSYWLAGSTDTQYF
.,TRBJ2-7,TRBV29-1,.,TGCAGCGCTCTAATGAGCTCCTACGAGCAGTACTTC,CSALMSSYEQYF
.,TRBJ1-1,TRBV20-1,.,TGCAGTGTGGGGAGGAACACTGAAGCTTTCTTT,CSVGRNTEAFF
.,TRBJ1-1,TRBV7-9,TRBD1,TGTGCCAGCAGCTTACAGGGGGCGCGGGGGACTGAAGCTTTCTTT,CASSLQGARGTEAFF
.,TRBJ2-1,TRBV7-7,.,TGTGCCAGCAGCTTACTTCTGGGAGGCTACAATGAGCAGTTCTTC,CASSLLLGGYNEQFF
.,TRBJ2-7,TRBV10-3,.,TGTGCCATCAGTGGGAGCTCCTACGAGCAGTACTTC,CAISGSSYEQYF
.,TRBJ1-4,TRBV10-1,.,TGCGCCAGCAGTGCCGGGCAGGGTAATGAAAAACTGTTTTTT,CASSAGQGNEKLFF
.,TRBJ2-5,TRBV6-5,.,TGTGCCAGCAGCAAACCAGGGTACCAAGAGACCCAGTACTTC,CASSKPGYQETQYF
once,TRBJ1-1,TRBV6-2/TRBV6-3,.,TGTGCCAGCAGTTACTCGATGCAGGGGACCATGAACACTGAAGCTTTCTTT,CASSYSMQGTMNTEAFF
once,TRBJ2-3,TRBV3-1/TRBV3-2,TRBD2,TGTGCCAGCAGCCAAACCGGGACTAGTATCGGTACGCAGTATTTT,CASSQTGTSIGTQYF
.,TRBJ2-1,TRBV30,TRBD2,TGTGCCTGGAGTGTCGTTAGCGGGATGGATGAGCAGTTCTTC,CAWSVVSGMDEQFF
.,TRBJ1-6,TRBV7-9,.,TGTGCCAGCAACAAAGCGAGCTCCTATAATTCACCCCTCCACTTT,CASNKASSYNSPLHF
.,TRBJ2-1,TRBV9,.,TGTGCCAGCAGCGTAGGAGGGGGAGCCAGCTCCTACAATGAGCAGTTCTTC,CASSVGGGASSYNEQFF
.,TRBJ1-5,TRBV28,.,TGTGCCAGCAGTTTTACCCCCGAGAACCGCCAGCATTTT,CASSFTPENRQHF
.,TRBJ2-3,TRBV7-8,.,TGTGCCAGCAGCTTAGTGGAGGGAGGCGGCACAGATACGCAGTATTTT,CASSLVEGGGTDTQYF
.,TRBJ1-5,TRBV28,.,TGTGCCAGCAGCCTTTTGGGGGGGAATCAGCCCCAGCATTTT,CASSLLGGNQPQHF
.,TRBJ1-3,TRBV5-1,.,TGCGCCAGCAGCTTGGATCAACTCTCTGGAAACACCATATATTTT,CASSLDQLSGNTIYF
.,TRBJ2-1,TRBV20-1,TRBD2,TGCAGTGCTAGTGAGACTAGCGACGGTGAGCAGTTCTTC,CSASETSDGEQFF
.,TRBJ2-4,TRBV27,.,TGTGCCAGCAGTCGGGAAAACATTCAGTACTTC,CASSRENIQYF
.,TRBJ2-6,TRBV7-9,.,TGTGCCAGCAGCTTAGGTATGGGGCGGCCCGGGGGGGCCAACGTCCTGACTTTC,CASSLGMGRPGGANVLTF
.,TRBJ1-4,TRBV15,.,TGTGCCACCAGCCAAACGGTTACAACTAATGAAAAACTGTTTTTT,CATSQTVTTNEKLFF
.,TRBJ1-5,TRBV27,.,TGTGCCAGCAGCCGTGGGACATCCCAACATAGCAATCAGCCCCAGCATTTT,CASSRGTSQHSNQPQHF
.,TRBJ2-7,TRBV18,TRBD1,TGTGCCAGCTCACCGGGACAGGGGGCCTACGAGCAGTACTTC,CASSPGQGAYEQYF
.,TRBJ1-2,TRBV15,.,TGTGCCACCAGCAGAGACAGGGGCAACTATGGCTACACCTTC,CATSRDRGNYGYTF
.,TRBJ1-6,TRBV28,.,TGTGCCAGCGGATCCCTCGGGAGCTCCTATAATTCACCCCTCCACTTT,CASGSLGSSYNSPLHF
.,TRBJ1-2,TRBV28,.,TGTGCCAGCAGTTTGTCGGACAGCTATGGCTACACCTTC,CASSLSDSYGYTF
.,TRBJ1-2,TRBV6-5,.,TGTGCCAGCAGTTATGGGGGGATCGGCTACACCTTC,CASSYGGIGYTF
.,TRBJ1-5,TRBV2,TRBD1,TGTGCCAGCAGAGTAACACAGGGGTATCAGCCCCAGCATTTT,CASRVTQGYQPQHF
once,TRBJ2-1,TRBV28,TRBD1,TGTGCCAGCAGTTTATGGCACTCGACAGGGGGCAAAAATGAGCAGTTCTTC,CASSLWHSTGGKNEQFF
.,TRBJ1-1,TRBV28,.,TGTGCCAGCAGTTTCCCAGATAACACTGAAGCTTTCTTT,CASSFPDNTEAFF
.,TRBJ2-2,TRBV19,TRBD1,TGTGCCAGTAGTCCGGACTCCTCACCTATCCCAGCCAGGGGGACCGGGGAGCTGTTTTTT,CASSPDSSPIPARGTGELFF
.,TRBJ2-1,TRBV5-1,TRBD2,TGCGCCAGCAGCTTGGGAACTAGCGGGGGGGCCGGGTTCTTC,CASSLGTSGGAGFF
.,TRBJ1-1,TRBV2,.,TGTGCCAGCAGTGAAGCCCGGGGGGCGGACACTGAAGCTTTCTTT,CASSEARGADTEAFF
.,TRBJ2-7,TRBV2,.,TGTGCCAGCACCGTAAACAGACCCTACGAGCAGTACTTC,CASTVNRPYEQYF
.,TRBJ1-2,TRBV7-9,TRBD1,TGTGCCAGCAGCAGAATAAGGACAGGGACTTACTATGGCTACACCTTC,CASSRIRTGTYYGYTF
.,TRBJ2-7,TRBV5-5,.,TGTGCCAGCAGCTTGGGAGGTACGGCCGCCCACGAGCAGTACTTC,CASSLGGTAAHEQYF
.,TRBJ2-2,TRBV5-1,TRBD1,TGCGCCAGCAGCCCTCAGGGGGCTTCCACCGGGGAGCTGTTTTTT,CASSPQGASTGELFF
.,TRBJ1-5,TRBV5-6,.,TGTGCCAGCAGCTTTAAGGGGGTTTTGGGACAGCCCCAGCATTTT,CASSFKGVLGQPQHF
.,TRBJ2-7,TRBV3-1/TRBV3-2,TRBD2,TGTGCCAGCAGCAAGACTAGCGGGAGGCCCCTTGACTTC,CASSKTSGRPLDF
.,TRBJ1-1,TRBV6-5,.,TGTGCCAGCAGCCCCCGGAGCGCCACTGAAGCTTTCTTT,CASSPRSATEAFF
.,TRBJ1-5,TRBV6-5,.,TGTGCCAGCAGTTACAGCAGGAATCAGCCCCAGCATTTT,CASSYSRNQPQHF